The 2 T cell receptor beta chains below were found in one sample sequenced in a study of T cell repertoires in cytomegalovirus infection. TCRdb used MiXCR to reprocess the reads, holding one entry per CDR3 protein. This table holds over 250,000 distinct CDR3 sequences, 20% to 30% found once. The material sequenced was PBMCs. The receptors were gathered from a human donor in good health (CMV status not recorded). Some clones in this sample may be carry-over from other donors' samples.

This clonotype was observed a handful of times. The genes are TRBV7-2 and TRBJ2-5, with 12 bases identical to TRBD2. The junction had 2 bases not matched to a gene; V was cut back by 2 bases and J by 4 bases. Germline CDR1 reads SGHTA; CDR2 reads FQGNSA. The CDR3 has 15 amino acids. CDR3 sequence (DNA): TGTGCCAGCAGCTTACAGACTAGCGGGAGAGAGACCCAGTACTTC. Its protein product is CASSLQTSGRETQYF.

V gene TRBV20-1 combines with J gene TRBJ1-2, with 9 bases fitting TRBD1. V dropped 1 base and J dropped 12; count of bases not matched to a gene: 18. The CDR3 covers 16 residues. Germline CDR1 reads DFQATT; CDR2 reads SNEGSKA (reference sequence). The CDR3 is CSARGGRTTGGLLDTF. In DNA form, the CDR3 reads TGCAGTGCTAGAGGGGGCCGGACGACAGGGGGATTGCTAGACACCTTC.